This TCR beta chain was captured in a study of beta chain features in type 1 diabetes. General observations from the study: Naive, central memory and Treg TCRB repertoires seemed to resemble each other more closely in patients than they did in healthy donors. Type 1 diabetes patients had VDJ junctions that carried fewer insertions and more deletions.

In its sample, this clone was seen a few times. Its matching antigen is unknown. The authors reverse transcribed all of the isolated RNA, so sequencing captured expressed TCRB transcripts. TCRdb's table, derived via immunoSEQ multiplex PCR, lists solely in-frame clones and lacks some. The sample lists 350,000 or so clones, roughly a fifth occurring once. Researchers reported sorting CD4+ naive, central memory, regulatory and stem cell-like memory cells via CD45RO/CCR7/CD25/CD127/CD95/CD27. Germline values: CDR1 MNHEY, CDR2 SVGAGI. The CDR3 consists of 13 residues. V was trimmed by 0 bases and J by 4 bases, leaving 6 bases between them.

The J gene is TRBJ1-2, the V gene TRBV6-5; D remains unclear. The clonotype originates from a woman aged 18-29 years in good health. The specimen was naive CD4+ T cells from blood. CDR3 sequence: CASSYSRGYGYTF. The CDR3 DNA is TGTGCCAGCAGTTACTCGAGAGGCTATGGCTACACCTTC.